The 10 T cell receptor beta chains given below trace back to one sample, sequenced in a study of T-cell memory formation after mild COVID-19 (dated by TCRdb to 2020 to 2022). Libraries were built with 5' RACE. Instrument on record: Illumina NovaSeq 6000. TCRdb redid the processing of the public reads, applying fastp at Q25 and MiXCR, and retained in-frame beta chains. All rows with the same CDR3 protein become a single entry with the most common DNA and genes. This sample comprises roughly 160,000 distinct CDR3 sequences, 10% to 15% of them detected only once. Of the sample, approximately 3.4% falls within the top ten clones. The sequencing sample was made of PBMCs or a T cell subset sorted from them (not recorded which). The origin of the receptors is a young man who had mild COVID-19 (a few samples of this study predate the infection). The sample titles of this study are shuffled in the database, so cell type and time point are left out; the donor was told from shared clones.

This clonotype has only a few counts. This chain connects TRBV7-6 to TRBJ1-3, with TRBD1 identical over 9 bases. Losses at the gene ends were 5 bases for V and 2 bases for J; bases not matched to a gene: 7. From germline, CDR1 is SGHVS and CDR2 FNYEAQ. This CDR3 contains 16 residues. CDR3 residues: CASSGVQGATGNTIYF. In nucleotides, the CDR3 is TGTGCCAGCAGCGGGGTACAGGGGGCGACTGGAAACACCATATATTTT.

The chain uses TRBV5-4 and TRBJ2-3, with D maybe TRBD2 (6 bases). With 3 bases removed from V and 1 base from J, the gap between germline ends came to 9 bases. From germline, CDR1 is SGHNT and CDR2 YYREEE (reference sequence). The CDR3 is 14 amino acids. CDR3 region: CASSSGSRTDTQYF. The CDR3 DNA reads TGTGCCAGCAGCTCCGGGAGTCGCACAGATACGCAGTATTTT.

J is TRBJ1-3 and V is TRBV9; no clear D gene. CDR3 size: 15 residues. CDR1 SGDLS and CDR2 YYNGEE come from the germline V gene. V lost 4 bases and J 7 bases, leaving 18 bases between the germline ends. The CDR3 DNA is TGTGCCAGCAGCATGACCGGGCAACCCGGGAACACCATATATTTT. Translation gives CASSMTGQPGNTIYF.

This clonotype appeared many times. The V gene is TRBV20-1, the J gene TRBJ1-5; D may be TRBD1 (6 bases). Per the germline V gene, CDR1 is DFQATT and CDR2 is SNEGSKA (reference sequence). V was shortened by 3 bases and J by 4 bases, with 10 bases between the two germline ends. The CDR3 loop spans 13 amino acids. CDR3 sequence (DNA): TGCAGTGCTAGCGACAGGCAGAATCAGCCCCAGCATTTT. Translated: CSASDRQNQPQHF.

The DNA for the CDR3 is TGTGCCAGCAGCCAATCGGGGACCCAGTACTTC. The encoded protein is CASSQSGTQYF. The chain employs TRBV3-2 and TRBJ2-5. TRBV3-2 is termed a pseudogene. CDR3 length equals 11 residues.

The chain has TRBV20-1 and TRBJ2-1; 8 nucleotides line up with TRBD1. Per the germline V gene, CDR1 is DFQATT and CDR2 is SNEGSKA (reference sequence). CDR3 size: 14 residues. J gave up 3 bases and V 1 base, and 2 bases lay outside the gene matches. The chain's CDR3 is CSARATGGYNEQFF. In DNA, the CDR3 is TGCAGTGCTAGAGCAACAGGGGGCTACAATGAGCAGTTCTTC.

The rearrangement uses TRBV7-9 and TRBJ1-6; tentative D call: TRBD1 (6 bases). Deletions cut 5 bases from V and 9 bases from J, with 14 bases between. The CDR3 has 14 amino acids. Germline values: CDR1 SEHNR, CDR2 FQNEAQ (reference sequence). The CDR3 bases are TGTGCCAGCAGCCTCCTCGGGGGCCTTTCACCCCTCCACTTT. It codes for CASSLLGGLSPLHF.

This clonotype has a handful of counts. The J gene is TRBJ2-3, the V gene TRBV20-1; D tentatively fits TRBD1 or TRBD2 (8 bases each). V was pared by 7 bases and J by 1 base, with 18 bases between. Germline CDR1 reads DFQATT; CDR2 reads SNEGSKA (reference sequence). The CDR3 sequence is 15 residues long. The CDR3 DNA follows: TGCAGTGGGACAGGGTTTAGCGGGGGCACAGATACGCAGTATTTT. Protein sequence: CSGTGFSGGTDTQYF.

This clonotype occurred a few times. The chain carries TRBV4-3 and TRBJ2-5; tentative D call: TRBD2 (5 bases). CDR1 is LGHNA, CDR2 YSLEER, per germline. Trimming shortened V by 1 base and J by 5 bases, and 14 bases separated the two germline ends. The CDR3 extends over 15 amino acids. CDR3 amino acids: CASSQGGNRGETQYF. CDR3 in DNA: TGCGCCAGCAGCCAAGGGGGAAACCGAGGGGAGACCCAGTACTTC.

This clonotype was recorded a few times. The chain recombines TRBV28 with TRBJ2-2; 7 bases are shared with TRBD1. This CDR3 comprises 14 residues. V shed 6 bases, J shed 6 bases, and the junction held 7 bases outside the gene matches. The germline V gene encodes CDR1 MDHEN and CDR2 SYDVKM. The CDR3: CASSPPQGAGELFF. CDR3 coding DNA: TGTGCCAGCAGCCCGCCCCAGGGGGCCGGGGAGCTGTTTTTT.